This T cell receptor (beta chain) is drawn from a study of vaccination and CD4 T cells after COVID-19. Cultured CD4+ T cell DNA was sequenced using the Oncomine TCR Beta short-read assay. A single record per CDR3 protein comes from TCRdb applying MiXCR to the PCR reads. This table has nearly 8,000 distinct CDR3 sequences, roughly 60% appearing once. Concerning this clonotype: The antigen remains unidentified.

Noted treatment: roughly 10-day PBMC culture with coronavirus spike peptide pools or control peptides (ViraFEST assay). Germline CDR1 MNHNS, CDR2 SASEGT. Trimming took off 4 bases at V and 4 bases at J, with 17 bases between the two ends. The CDR3 is made up of 16 amino acids. This clonotype was obtained from a human donor who had recovered from COVID-19. The rearrangement links TRBV6-1 to TRBJ2-4, with a weak D call TRBD2 (5 bases). Sample: CD4+ T cells from blood, cultured in vitro. CDR3 bases: TGTGCCAGCAGTGCCCTGACGAGGGATAGTAAAAACATTCAGTACTTC. As protein: CASSALTRDSKNIQYF.